These 6 T cell receptor beta chains came from one sample sequenced in a study of spatial heterogeneity in lung cancer (dated by TCRdb to between 2018 and 2021). Broad study findings and their caveats: The tumor nonsynonymous mutation count correlated with the number of expanded intratumoral alpha and beta TCRs.

Explained via the paper, the time point label denotes: sample taken at primary tumor resection. Library construction relied on 5' RACE. Instrument on record: NextSeq 500. The public reads were reprocessed in TCRdb via fastp at Q25 and MiXCR, keeping in-frame beta chains. Entries that share a CDR3 protein sequence are merged under the most common genes and DNA. The sample table records a few thousand distinct CDR3 sequences; about 8.8% of these occur just once. The ten largest clonotypes hold 11% of the sample. No cognate antigen is known for these TCRs. The source material was lung tumor tissue, sampled at surgery. These receptor sequences come from a male donor with early-stage non-small cell lung cancer.

By share, this clonotype ranks as medium-sized. This chain uses TRBV5-1 with TRBJ2-3; tentative D call: TRBD1 (6 bases). In germline, CDR1 is SGHRS, CDR2 YFSETQ. CDR3 size: 14 residues. Deletions cut 4 bases from V and 1 base from J, with 10 bases between. The CDR3 bases are TGCGCCAGCAGCCAGGACAGACGCACAGATACGCAGTATTTT. This codes for CASSQDRRTDTQYF.

In its sample, this clonotype ranks as medium-sized. V usage is TRBV6-5 and J usage is TRBJ1-2; TRBD1 matches at 7 bases. The germline gives CDR1 MNHEY, CDR2 SVGAGI. V dropped 4 bases and J dropped 4; count of bases not matched to a gene: 6. This CDR3 comprises 14 residues. The CDR3 DNA follows: TGTGCCAGCAGTTCCGCCGACAGGGCCTATGGCTACACCTTC. Its translation: CASSSADRAYGYTF.

The rearrangement links TRBV11-2 to TRBJ2-7, with unresolved D. The CDR3 totals 10 residues. Trimming pared 4 bases from V and 6 bases from J, leaving 4 bases between. The germline V gene encodes CDR1 SGHAT and CDR2 FQNNGV. CDR3 nucleotides: TGTGCCAGCAGCTACCGCGAGCAGTACTTC. It translates to CASSYREQYF.

This clonotype counts as medium-sized. V is TRBV7-2 and J is TRBJ2-3; possible D gene TRBD1, 5 bases. Trimming cost V 1 base and J 6 bases, with 14 bases left between them. In germline, CDR1 is SGHTA, CDR2 FQGNSA. This CDR3 is built from 15 residues. CDR3 loop: CASSLGVHHRDTQYF. The CDR3 nucleotides read TGTGCCAGCAGCTTAGGAGTACATCACAGGGATACGCAGTATTTT.

This clonotype has more than one count but fewer than ten. The V call is TRBV7-2, the J call TRBJ2-1; 8 bases align to TRBD1. Losses at the gene ends were 5 bases for V and 8 bases for J; bases not matched to a gene: 11. The CDR3 totals 15 residues. Germline V gives CDR1 SGHTA, CDR2 FQGNSA. CDR3: CASSPRRGPSDEQFF. CDR3 nucleotide sequence: TGTGCCAGCAGCCCCCGCAGGGGGCCGAGCGATGAGCAGTTCTTC.

Sample share makes this clonotype medium-sized (0.01 to 0.1%). The gene calls are TRBV7-2 and TRBJ2-3, with TRBD2 matching 11 bases. This CDR3 contains 15 residues. Germline V gives CDR1 SGHTA, CDR2 FQGNSA. V was clipped by 4 bases and J by 0 bases; unmatched bases: 0. CDR3 loop: CASSWTSGSTDTQYF. CDR3 sequence (DNA): TGTGCCAGCAGCTGGACTAGCGGGAGCACAGATACGCAGTATTTT.